This T cell receptor beta chain came from a study of T-cell reconstitution after alpha-beta-depleted transplantation in children (dated by TCRdb to between 2015 and 2016). As for the study more broadly: T-cell immune reconstitution after TCRalphabeta/CD19-depleted allogeneic hematopoietic cell transplantation in children was quantitatively tracked in the study by means of TCR repertoire profiling.

Including the terminal cysteine and phenylalanine, the CDR3 comprises 15 residues. Just the 45-base CDR3 DNA is kept, in frame starting at base 1. Trimming costs V 3 bases and J 6 bases, and their ends lie 17 bases apart. The germline V gene (reference sequence) gives CDR1 as SGHNT and CDR2 as YYREEE. The treatment or condition tag for this specimen amounts to: allogeneic hematopoietic cell transplantation with graft depleted of TCRalphabeta T cells and CD19 B cells. TCRalphabeta/CD19-depleted allogeneic hematopoietic cell grafts were given to the transplant recipients, all of whom were children. The method behind the library was PCR. This sample was sequenced with an Illumina HiSeq 2500. TCR library preparation used molecular barcoding, with unique molecular identifiers applied to normalize quantification of the TCRbeta repertoire. The public reads were reprocessed in TCRdb via fastp at Q25 and MiXCR, keeping in-frame beta chains. Every distinct CDR3 protein forms one entry, paired with its most common genes and DNA. For this sample the table gives around 5,900 distinct CDR3 sequences, of which roughly a sixth were detected only once. The top ten clones comprise roughly four fifths of the sample.

This clonotype was seen repeatedly, ten times or more. Its antigen is currently not known. The record has no base qualities; no much larger clone is one base away. Summary of the overall study and its limitations: About two months after transplant, the apparently early recovery of alphabetaT-cell counts reportedly depended on just several hundred clones that had expanded rapidly and came from non-depleted graft cells. In some patients, high TCRbeta diversity at day 60 was attributed to recipient T cells and intrathymic progenitors that had survived conditioning. The frequencies of hyperexpanded clones fell over the following months, and after one year, T-cell counts and TCRbeta diversity were mostly attributed to newly produced T cells.

Sequenced material: PBMCs, mostly from graft donor cells, taken 180 days after TCRalphabeta/CD19-depleted stem cell transplant. Rearrangement joined TRBV5-4 to TRBJ2-3; a tentative D match to TRBD2 spans 5 bases. The origin of this receptor is a patient between 2 and 10 years old who had a stem cell transplant for inherited bone marrow failure, so the T cells may come from the graft donor. The DNA is TGTGCCAGCAGCTCACGGACTCGGGCAGCGGATACGCAGTATTTT. It specifies CASSSRTRAADTQYF.